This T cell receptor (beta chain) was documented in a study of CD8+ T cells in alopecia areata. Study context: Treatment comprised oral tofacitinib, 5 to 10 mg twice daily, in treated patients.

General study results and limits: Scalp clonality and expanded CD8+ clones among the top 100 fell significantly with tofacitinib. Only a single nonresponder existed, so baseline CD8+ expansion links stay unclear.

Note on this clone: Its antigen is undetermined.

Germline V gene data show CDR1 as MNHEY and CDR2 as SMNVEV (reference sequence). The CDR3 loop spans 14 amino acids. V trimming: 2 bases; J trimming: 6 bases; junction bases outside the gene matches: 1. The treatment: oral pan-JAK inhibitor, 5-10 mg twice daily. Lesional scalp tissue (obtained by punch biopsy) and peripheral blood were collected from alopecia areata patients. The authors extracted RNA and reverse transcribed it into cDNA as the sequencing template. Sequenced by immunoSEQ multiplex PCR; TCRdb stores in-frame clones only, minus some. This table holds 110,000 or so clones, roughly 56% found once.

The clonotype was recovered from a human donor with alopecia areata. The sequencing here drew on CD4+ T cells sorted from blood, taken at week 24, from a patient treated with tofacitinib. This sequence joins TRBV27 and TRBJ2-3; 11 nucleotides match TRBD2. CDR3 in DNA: TGTGCCAGCAGTTTACTAGCGGGGGGTGATACGCAGTATTTT. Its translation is CASSLLAGGDTQYF.